This T cell receptor beta chain was recorded in a study of cytomegalovirus exposure and HLA in healthy donors. Details on this clone: The target antigen is unknown.

Trimming cost V 4 bases and J 5 bases, with 23 bases left between them. Germline V gives CDR1 GTSNPN, CDR2 SVGIG (reference sequence). The CDR3 runs to 17 residues. Findings and caveats of the study: Later analysis identified 15,000 to 20,000 TCR beta sequences associated with HLA alleles, using a false discovery rate threshold of 0.05. HLA restriction was apparent for most CMV-associated TCR beta chains in a later analysis. Being productive about 90% or about 30% of the time was typical of most TCR beta V segments in an earlier analysis.

Amplification used 60 Vbeta primers and 13 Jbeta primers. Study processing details: There were 80 million to 95 million unique TCR beta chains by a later count, and 8.5 million to 14 million of them were shared. TCRdb's table, derived via immunoSEQ multiplex PCR, lists solely in-frame clones and lacks some. V and J calls and clone size are given by that table; D and trimming were obtained from the DNA. The sample lists some 150,000 clones, 80% seen once, with 9.5% to 10% in the top ten. What was sequenced was PBMCs. The receptor was derived from a man between 18 and 29 years old in good health and CMV-seropositive. The V call is TRBV30, the J call TRBJ1-4; D is possibly TRBD1 (6 bases). The CDR3 sequence is CAWNLGQYLQGNEKLFF. The CDR3 DNA reads TGTGCCTGGAACTTAGGACAGTACTTACAAGGGAATGAAAAACTGTTTTTT.